The 29 T cell receptor beta chains below were found in one sample sequenced in a study of response to subunit inactivated influenza vaccine. One entry per CDR3 protein, called by TCRdb with MiXCR from the RT-PCR reads. Counted here are roughly 710,000 distinct CDR3 sequences, 13% to 15% occurring once; the ten biggest clones make up less than 8.5%. The specimen comprised PBMCs from blood, sampled approximately 15 days before vaccination. The receptors were gathered from a man aged 45-60 years who received an inactivated influenza vaccine.

There are many counts of this clonotype. CDR3 in DNA: TGTGCCAGCAGCCACTTAGCGGGAGGGGTAAATGAGCAGTTCTTC. This sequence encodes CASSHLAGGVNEQFF. The chain recombines TRBV4-2 with TRBJ2-1, with 11 bases identical to TRBD2. Germline loops: CDR1 LGHNA, CDR2 YNFKEQ. V lost 3 bases to trimming and J lost 7 bases; unmatched junction nucleotides: 5. The CDR3 is 15 amino acids.

This clonotype was seen ten or more times. This rearrangement joins TRBV5-1 to TRBJ2-2, with TRBD2 identical over 7 bases. Looked up from germline, CDR1 is SGHRS and CDR2 is YFSETQ. This CDR3 comprises 16 residues. Losses at the gene ends were 0 bases for V and 2 bases for J; bases not matched to a gene: 4. The CDR3 DNA reads TGCGCCAGCAGCTTGGCCGCTAGCGGTAACACCGGGGAGCTGTTTTTT. The encoded protein is CASSLAASGNTGELFF.

This clonotype was seen repeatedly, ten times or more. The J gene is TRBJ1-1, the V gene TRBV20-1; D call uncertain. With 3 bases removed from V and 4 bases from J, the gap between germline ends came to 9 bases. There are 12 residues in the CDR3. Germline CDR1 and CDR2: DFQATT and SNEGSKA (reference sequence). Written as DNA, the CDR3 is TGCAGTGCTAGGTCGGGATCCACTGAAGCTTTCTTT. Its protein product is CSARSGSTEAFF.

With respect to this clonotype: One end of the junction does not line up with germline, which may come from a read error. This chain joins TRBV7-7 and TRBJ2-1; D not resolved. The V gene's germline CDR1 is SSHAT and CDR2 FNYEAQ (reference sequence). This CDR3 comprises 13 residues. The CDR3 region has the DNA TGTGCTAGCAGCTTAGCTTTTCGGTATGAGCAGTTCTTC. Translation: CASSLAFRYEQFF.

CDR3 coding DNA: TGTGCCAGCAGCGTAAGAGCGGGGGGGCAGTACGAGCAGTACTTC. It translates to CASSVRAGGQYEQYF. The chain recombines TRBV9 with TRBJ2-7; 10 bases map to TRBD2. Germline V CDR1 and CDR2: SGDLS, YYNGEE. The CDR3 loop spans 15 amino acids. J gave up 4 bases and V 1 base, and 5 bases lay outside the gene matches.

This chain joins TRBV12-3 or TRBV12-4 and TRBJ2-5; no definite D call. V lost 6 bases, J lost 2 bases, and 10 bases lay in between. The CDR3 length is 13 residues. The CDR3 nucleotides read TGTGCCAGCAGATACAGTGGACAAGAGACCCAGTACTTC. Its protein product is CASRYSGQETQYF.

This clonotype came up a few times. CDR3 in DNA: TGCGCCAGCAGCCAAGAACCCAGGGGTCGTTCACCCCTCCACTTT. It is translated as CASSQEPRGRSPLHF. The V and J genes are TRBV4-3 and TRBJ1-6; perhaps TRBD1 as D (6 bases). There are 15 residues in the CDR3. Trimming cost V 0 bases and J 9 bases, with 12 bases left between them. The germline V gene has CDR1 LGHNA and CDR2 YSLEER.

This clonotype was picked up a small number of times. The rearrangement links TRBV7-8 to TRBJ2-3, with 12 bases fitting TRBD2. The germline gives CDR1 SGHVS, CDR2 FQNEAQ. V shed 5 bases, J shed 5 bases, and the junction held 11 bases outside the gene matches. The CDR3 has 17 amino acids. The DNA for the CDR3 is TGTGCCAGCAGCCCGCGACTAGCGGGAGACGTCGGAGATACGCAGTATTTT. This codes for CASSPRLAGDVGDTQYF. The whole variable domain, filled in from reference TRBV7-8 and TRBJ2-3, reads GAGVSQSPRYKVAKRGQDVALRCDPISGHVSLFWYQQALGQGPEFLTYFQNEAQLDKSGLPSDRFFAERPEGSVSTLKIQRTQQEDSAVYLCASSPRLAGDVGDTQYFGPGTRLTVL.

This chain links TRBV20-1 with TRBJ2-1, with TRBD2 matching 7 bases. V shed 4 bases, J shed 10 bases, and the junction held 25 bases outside the gene matches. Germline loops: CDR1 DFQATT, CDR2 SNEGSKA (reference sequence). The CDR3 sequence is 18 residues long. The CDR3 is CSATGQREYPTILGEQFF. Written as DNA, the CDR3 is TGCAGTGCTACTGGTCAGCGGGAATACCCGACCATCCTCGGGGAGCAGTTCTTC.

This clonotype appeared a few times. V and J are TRBV7-9 and TRBJ2-4; TRBD1 might be the D (5 bases). Germline assignment: CDR1 SEHNR and CDR2 FQNEAQ (reference sequence). The CDR3 runs 15 residues. V was trimmed by 2 bases and J by 1 base, leaving 9 bases between them. CDR3 sequence: CASSLPRAAKNIQYF. The CDR3 nucleotides are TGTGCCAGCAGCTTACCCAGGGCGGCCAAAAACATTCAGTACTTC. Filled out from reference TRBV7-9 and TRBJ2-4, the complete variable domain reads DTGVSQNPRHKITKRGQNVTFRCDPISEHNRLYWYRQTLGQGPEFLTYFQNEAQLEKSRLLSDRFSAERPKGSFSTLEIQRTEQGDSAMYLCASSLPRAAKNIQYFGAGTRLSVL.

The table lists this clonotype with a few counts. The CDR3, as DNA: TGTGCCAGCAGCTTCCTAGCGGGAGGTACAAGCACAGATACGCAGTATTTT. Its translation is CASSFLAGGTSTDTQYF. The chain couples TRBV7-6 to TRBJ2-3; 11 positions match TRBD2. V was clipped by 3 bases and J by 0 bases; unmatched bases: 5. The CDR3 has 17 amino acids. The germline gives CDR1 SGHVS, CDR2 FNYEAQ. Combining the CDR3 with reference TRBV7-6 and TRBJ2-3 gives the whole variable domain GAGVSQSPRYKVTKRGQDVALRCDPISGHVSLYWYRQALGQGPEFLTYFNYEAQQDKSGLPNDRFSAERPEGSISTLTIQRTEQRDSAMYRCASSFLAGGTSTDTQYFGPGTRLTVL.

The V gene is TRBV27, the J gene TRBJ2-3, with D uncertain. The length of the CDR3 is 12 residues. Trimming pared 7 bases from V and 1 base from J, leaving 6 bases between. Germline V gene lookup returns CDR1 MNHEY and CDR2 SMNVEV (reference sequence). The CDR3 DNA sequence: TGTGCCAGCATCGGCCGCACAGATACGCAGTATTTT. Translated: CASIGRTDTQYF.

This chain joins TRBV12-3 or TRBV12-4 and TRBJ2-1, with 7 nucleotides matching TRBD1. With 3 bases clipped from V and 2 bases from J, the junction kept 4 bases outside the gene matches. This CDR3 is 15 amino acids long. In nucleotides, the CDR3 is TGTGCCAGCAGTTTCCGACAGGGTGCCTACAATGAGCAGTTCTTC. Amino acids: CASSFRQGAYNEQFF.

This clonotype turned up a few times. V and J are TRBV5-1 and TRBJ2-7; TRBD2 aligns across 12 bases. With 4 bases clipped from V and 3 bases from J, the junction kept 5 bases outside the gene matches. The CDR3 has 15 residues. The germline V gene encodes CDR1 SGHRS and CDR2 YFSETQ. CDR3 DNA sequence: TGCGCCAGCAGCCCGCTAGCGGGAGGGTACTACGAGCAGTACTTC. This codes for CASSPLAGGYYEQYF.

This chain connects TRBV12-3 or TRBV12-4 to TRBJ2-1; no clear D. V shed 4 bases and J shed 5 bases, with 9 bases lying between them. The CDR3 runs 13 residues. The CDR3 loop is CASSSSQNNEQFF. The CDR3 DNA sequence: TGTGCCAGCAGTTCCTCACAGAACAATGAGCAGTTCTTC.

V gene TRBV2 combines with J gene TRBJ1-1; TRBD1 aligns across 8 bases. From germline, CDR1 is SNHLY and CDR2 FYNNEI. The CDR3 runs 13 residues. The junction had 7 bases not matched to a gene; V was cut back by 6 bases and J by 7 bases. DNA of the CDR3: TGTGCCAGCAGAGCTAGACAGGGGAATGAAGCTTTCTTT. Protein: CASRARQGNEAFF. Variable domain in full (rest from reference TRBV2 and TRBJ1-1): EPEVTQTPSHQVTQMGQEVILRCVPISNHLYFYWYRQILGQKVEFLVSFYNNEISEKSEIFDDQFSVERPDGSNFTLKIRSTKLEDSAMYFCASRARQGNEAFFGQGTRLTVV.

The J gene is TRBJ2-3, the V gene TRBV7-9; maybe TRBD2 (5 bases). Germline V lookup: CDR1 SEHNR, CDR2 FQNEAQ (reference sequence). Trimming left V 2 bases short and J 0 bases short, with 9 bases between. The CDR3 loop spans 15 amino acids. The DNA of the CDR3 is TGTGCCAGCAGCTTAACGGGGATTAGCACAGATACGCAGTATTTT. This codes for CASSLTGISTDTQYF. Using reference TRBV7-9 and TRBJ2-3 for the parts outside the CDR3, the full variable domain is DTGVSQNPRHKITKRGQNVTFRCDPISEHNRLYWYRQTLGQGPEFLTYFQNEAQLEKSRLLSDRFSAERPKGSFSTLEIQRTEQGDSAMYLCASSLTGISTDTQYFGPGTRLTVL.

This sequence joins TRBV12-3 or TRBV12-4 and TRBJ2-7; 7 bases are shared with TRBD2. V shed 6 bases, J shed 2 bases, and the junction held 10 bases outside the gene matches. The CDR3 spans 15 residues. CDR3 sequence (DNA): TGTGCCAGCAGGGCCCAAAGCGGGATTACCTACGAGCAGTACTTC. The encoded protein is CASRAQSGITYEQYF.

This clonotype was picked up a small number of times. The chain employs TRBV7-6 and TRBJ2-6; D is undetermined. Germline-derived CDR1 and CDR2 are SGHVS and FNYEAQ. The V and J ends lost 1 base and 5 bases respectively, with 18 bases between them. This CDR3 has 18 amino acids. The chain's CDR3 is CASSLGRIDEARANVLTF. CDR3 DNA: TGTGCCAGCAGCTTAGGAAGGATCGATGAGGCTCGGGCCAACGTCCTGACTTTC.

This clonotype was observed once. V is TRBV20-1 and J is TRBJ2-7, with 9 bases identical to TRBD2. The CDR3 runs to 15 residues. CDR1 and CDR2 (germline): DFQATT, SNEGSKA (reference sequence). With V trimmed by 2 bases and J by 5 bases, 10 bases remained unmatched. The CDR3 DNA follows: TGCAGTGCTAGACCCCCCGCGGGAGGGCCGAACGAGCAGTACTTC. This codes for CSARPPAGGPNEQYF.

This clonotype was counted between two and nine times. V usage is TRBV29-1 and J usage is TRBJ2-5; 8 bases map to TRBD1. Germline CDR1 is SQVTM and CDR2 is ANQGSEA. Trimming at V came to 7 bases and at J to 5 bases, leaving 6 bases not matched to a gene. The CDR3 length is 12 residues. In nucleotides, the CDR3 is TGCAGCGCCTGGACAGGGAGTGAGACCCAGTACTTC. This encodes CSAWTGSETQYF.

The genes are TRBV6-6 and TRBJ1-2; D gene ambiguous. The CDR3 consists of 13 residues. Germline loops: CDR1 MNHNY, CDR2 SVGAGI (reference sequence). V lost 0 bases and J lost 1, with 3 bases in between. The chain's CDR3 is CASSYSYNYGYTF. CDR3 bases: TGTGCCAGCAGTTACTCTTATAACTATGGCTACACCTTC.

Many counts were recorded for this clonotype. This chain links TRBV12-3 or TRBV12-4 with TRBJ1-2; D perhaps matches TRBD1 (5 bases). Trimming shortened V by 1 base and J by 7 bases, and 10 bases separated the two germline ends. This CDR3 spans 13 amino acids. In DNA form, the CDR3 reads TGTGCCAGCAGTTTAGGGCAGGGTACTGGCTACACCTTC. Translating it yields CASSLGQGTGYTF.

This clonotype was detected only a few times. The chain is built from TRBV20-1 and TRBJ2-3, with D possibly being TRBD1 or TRBD2 (5 bases each). The CDR3 covers 14 residues. Trimming pared 5 bases from V and 2 bases from J, leaving 14 bases between. Germline loops: CDR1 DFQATT, CDR2 SNEGSKA (reference sequence). The CDR3 here is CSAGLSGTTDTQYF. CDR3 coding DNA: TGCAGTGCTGGCCTGAGTGGGACCACAGATACGCAGTATTTT.

In its sample, this clonotype was seen many times. The chain employs TRBV14 and TRBJ2-7; D not certain. The V end was cut by 2 bases, the J end by 6 bases, with 8 bases between. This CDR3 has 12 amino acids. Germline loops: CDR1 SGHDN, CDR2 FVKESK. This chain's CDR3 is CASSQINLEQYF. The CDR3 nucleotides read TGTGCCAGCAGCCAAATTAATCTCGAGCAGTACTTC.

The chain has TRBV20-1 and TRBJ1-5, with D possibly TRBD1 on 5 matching bases. V dropped 3 bases and J dropped 3 bases, with 12 bases sitting between them. The CDR3 is 14 amino acids. In germline, CDR1 is DFQATT, CDR2 SNEGSKA (reference sequence). The CDR3 reads CSARPLDINQPQHF. The CDR3 DNA reads as TGCAGTGCTAGGCCCCTGGACATCAATCAGCCCCAGCATTTT.

This clonotype was observed once. The chain combines TRBV7-2 with TRBJ2-5, with TRBD2 matching 8 bases. Germline CDR1 reads SGHTA; CDR2 reads FQGNSA. The J segment lost 1 base and the V segment lost 3 bases, leaving 7 bases of the junction unmatched. The CDR3 spans 16 residues. DNA for the CDR3: TGTGCCAGCAGCTTCGGGGGGGCCCGGGTCCAAGAGACCCAGTACTTC. This codes for CASSFGGARVQETQYF.

The rearrangement links TRBV6-2 or TRBV6-3 to TRBJ2-3; D possibly matches TRBD1 or TRBD2 (5 bases each). The CDR3 loop spans 16 amino acids. The germline CDR1 and CDR2 sequences are MNHEY and SVGEGT. Trimming stripped 5 bases from V and 5 bases from J, with 20 bases between. The CDR3 bases are TGTGCCAGCAGTCCTCGAAGCGGACAAACGGAAGATACGCAGTATTTT. Translation: CASSPRSGQTEDTQYF.

The chain uses TRBV6-2 or TRBV6-3 and TRBJ2-3, with TRBD2 matching over 11 bases. Germline lookup yields CDR1 MNHEY and CDR2 SVGEGT. This CDR3 is built from 16 residues. Unmatched junction bases numbered 12, after V lost 2 bases and J lost 11 bases. The CDR3 protein is CASSYTVSGRAGEQYF. The CDR3 DNA sequence: TGTGCCAGCAGTTACACCGTTAGCGGGAGGGCCGGGGAGCAGTATTTT.